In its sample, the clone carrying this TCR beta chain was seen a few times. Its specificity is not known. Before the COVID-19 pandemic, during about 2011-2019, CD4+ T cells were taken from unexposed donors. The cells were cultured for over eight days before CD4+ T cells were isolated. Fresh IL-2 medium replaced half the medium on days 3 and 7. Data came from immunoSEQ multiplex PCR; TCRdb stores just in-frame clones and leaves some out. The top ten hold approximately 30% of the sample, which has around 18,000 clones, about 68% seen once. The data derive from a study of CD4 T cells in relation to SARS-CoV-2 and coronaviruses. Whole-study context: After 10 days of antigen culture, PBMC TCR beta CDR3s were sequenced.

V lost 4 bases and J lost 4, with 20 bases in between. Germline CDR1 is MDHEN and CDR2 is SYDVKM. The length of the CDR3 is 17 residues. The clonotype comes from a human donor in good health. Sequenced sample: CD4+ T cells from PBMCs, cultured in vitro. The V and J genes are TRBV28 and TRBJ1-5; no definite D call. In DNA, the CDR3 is TGTGCCAGCAGTTCCCGATTCAGACGGGTAGAGAATCAGCCCCAGCATTTT. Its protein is CASSSRFRRVENQPQHF. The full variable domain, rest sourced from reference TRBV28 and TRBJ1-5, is DVKVTQSSRYLVKRTGEKVFLECVQDMDHENMFWYRQDPGLGLRLIYFSYDVKMKEKGDIPEGYSVSREKKERFSLILESASTNQTSMYLCASSSRFRRVENQPQHFGDGTRLSIL.